The 18 T cell receptor beta chains presented below share a single source sample, sequenced in a study of post-analysis software for immune sequencing data. Study outcomes and limitations: Four or five TRBV segments occurring more often in patients than controls included TRBV5-6, TRBV5-1 and TRBV20-1.

Unique molecular identifiers were present in the TCR beta cDNA libraries. Using its own MiXCR run on the PCR reads, TCRdb lists one record per CDR3 protein. Here the sample spans under 900,000 distinct CDR3 sequences, around 53% being singletons. The antigens these receptors bind are not known. Sequencing input: blood. These receptors were collected from a girl aged 10-17 years with multiple sclerosis.

The V call is TRBV5-1, the J call TRBJ1-5; 12 bases line up with TRBD1. J gave up 7 bases and V 2 bases, and 7 bases lay outside the gene matches. The germline gives CDR1 SGHRS, CDR2 YFSETQ. The CDR3 spans 16 residues. The CDR3 region has the DNA TGCGCCAGCAGCTTATCGGGACAGGGGGCTGGACAGCCCCAGCATTTT. Translation gives CASSLSGQGAGQPQHF.

The V and J genes are TRBV5-1 and TRBJ2-3; a weak D match, TRBD2 (5 bases). Germline assignment: CDR1 SGHRS and CDR2 YFSETQ. This CDR3 has 15 amino acids. V dropped 4 bases and J dropped 3 bases, with 15 bases sitting between them. The CDR3, as DNA: TGCGCCAGCAGCGGGCTCGGCCGGACTACAGATACGCAGTATTTT. Its protein is CASSGLGRTTDTQYF. Drawing the rest from reference TRBV5-1 and TRBJ2-3, the complete variable domain is KAGVTQTPRYLIKTRGQQVTLSCSPISGHRSVSWYQQTPGQGLQFLFEYFSETQRNKGNFPGRFSGRQFSNSRSEMNVSTLELGDSALYLCASSGLGRTTDTQYFGPGTRLTVL.

The chain has TRBV5-1 and TRBJ2-7; D ambiguous. The CDR3 runs to 15 residues. V was shortened by 5 bases and J by 0 bases, with 15 bases between the two germline ends. Germline CDR1 and CDR2: SGHRS and YFSETQ. The CDR3 is CASSFGQSSSYEQYF. As DNA, the CDR3 is TGCGCCAGCAGTTTCGGGCAATCCAGCTCCTACGAGCAGTACTTC.

The chain employs TRBV4-1 and TRBJ1-5; D uncertain. The CDR3 runs 16 residues. The V and J ends lost 4 bases and 0 bases respectively, with 13 bases between them. Germline V lookup: CDR1 MGHRA, CDR2 YSYEKL. The CDR3 DNA follows: TGCGCCAGCAGCCCGAGGGTAGTCTATAGCAATCAGCCCCAGCATTTT. Translation: CASSPRVVYSNQPQHF.

The V and J genes are TRBV28 and TRBJ1-5; a weak D match, TRBD1 (6 bases). Deletions cut 6 bases from V and 7 bases from J, with 19 bases between. The CDR3 sequence is 15 residues long. The germline V gene has CDR1 MDHEN and CDR2 SYDVKM. The CDR3 loop is CASRRTGRRRQPQHF. CDR3 bases: TGTGCCAGCAGACGAACAGGGCGGAGAAGGCAGCCCCAGCATTTT.

Written as DNA, the CDR3 is TGCAGTGCTGGGGGGATTGGACCCTACGAGCAGTACTTC. It encodes CSAGGIGPYEQYF. This rearrangement joins TRBV20-1 to TRBJ2-7, with TRBD2 as a possible D gene (6 bases). This CDR3 contains 13 residues. Germline lookup yields CDR1 DFQATT and CDR2 SNEGSKA (reference sequence). Trimming took 5 bases from V and 2 from J, leaving 13 bases between them.

The chain carries TRBV5-1 and TRBJ2-1, with D possibly matching TRBD2 (7 bases). The end of the DNA is better explained by TRBJ2-7, so the J call may be wrong. Germline-derived CDR1 and CDR2 are SGHRS and YFSETQ. The CDR3 is made up of 16 amino acids. CDR3 amino acids: CASSLASGGLNYEQYF. The CDR3 bases are TGCGCCAGCAGCTTGGCCTCGGGGGGCCTAAACTACGAGCAGTACTTC.

The rearrangement joins TRBV5-1 to TRBJ2-2; possibly TRBD2 for D (6 bases). The germline V gene encodes CDR1 SGHRS and CDR2 YFSETQ. The CDR3 is made up of 14 amino acids. With 3 bases removed from V and 0 bases from J, the gap between germline ends came to 6 bases. The CDR3 protein is CASSWDSNTGELFF. The CDR3, as DNA: TGCGCCAGCAGCTGGGACTCGAACACCGGGGAGCTGTTTTTT.

This clonotype has a handful of counts. The chain has TRBV20-1 and TRBJ2-1; 10 bases are a match to TRBD2. This CDR3 contains 15 residues. Germline CDR1 DFQATT, CDR2 SNEGSKA (reference sequence). The ends lost 5 bases at V and 0 bases at J; junction bases unmatched: 4. The DNA of the CDR3 is TGCAGTGCTTCACTAGCGGGGCGCTCCTACAATGAGCAGTTCTTC. It yields the protein CSASLAGRSYNEQFF.

The CDR3 loop reads CSASETSGSWGTQYF. In DNA form, the CDR3 reads TGCAGTGCTAGTGAGACTAGCGGGAGTTGGGGGACCCAGTACTTC. The chain uses TRBV20-1 and TRBJ2-5; TRBD2 matches 12 bases. The V gene end was trimmed by 3 bases and the J gene end by 7 bases; junction bases not matched to a gene: 9. The CDR3 totals 15 residues. Germline-derived CDR1 and CDR2 are DFQATT and SNEGSKA (reference sequence).

This clonotype was seen only a few times. J is TRBJ2-7 and V is TRBV5-1; D not certain. In germline, CDR1 is SGHRS, CDR2 YFSETQ. The CDR3 totals 15 residues. V was trimmed by 3 bases and J by 4 bases, leaving 17 bases between them. The CDR3 nucleotides are TGCGCCAGCAGCTCGGACCCCGCAACTCTGTACGAGCAGTACTTC. Its translation is CASSSDPATLYEQYF.

The rearrangement joins TRBV5-1 to TRBJ2-3; perhaps TRBD2 as D (5 bases). CDR1 is SGHRS, CDR2 YFSETQ, per germline. V was trimmed by 0 bases and J by 3 bases, leaving 11 bases between them. This CDR3 comprises 15 residues. In nucleotides, the CDR3 is TGCGCCAGCAGCTTGGCCGGACTGGTAACAGATACGCAGTATTTT. It encodes CASSLAGLVTDTQYF.

The chain links TRBV12-3 or TRBV12-4 to TRBJ2-7, with 9 positions matching TRBD2. Trimming took 3 bases from V and 0 from J; bases not matched to a gene: 6. The CDR3 is made up of 16 amino acids. The CDR3 nucleotides are TGTGCCAGCAGTTTGAGTAGCGGGAGCCTCTCCTACGAGCAGTACTTC. Translation gives CASSLSSGSLSYEQYF.

The chain carries TRBV4-2 and TRBJ2-1; no definite D call. There are 18 residues in the CDR3. V lost 4 bases and J 7 bases, leaving 26 bases between the germline ends. The germline V gene has CDR1 LGHNA and CDR2 YNFKEQ. The chain's CDR3 is CASSPTSGFRALGNEQFF. The CDR3 region has the DNA TGTGCCAGCAGCCCTACTTCCGGCTTTAGGGCTCTTGGGAATGAGCAGTTCTTC.

Only a few counts were recorded for this clonotype. The gene calls are TRBV15 and TRBJ2-3, with D possibly being TRBD1 (5 bases). V lost 3 bases, J lost 6 bases, and 13 bases lay in between. Germline lookup yields CDR1 LNHNV and CDR2 YYDKDF (reference sequence). The CDR3 runs to 14 residues. The CDR3: CATSRGPLEDTQYF. Written as DNA, the CDR3 is TGTGCCACCAGCAGGGGGCCCTTAGAGGATACGCAGTATTTT.

This clonotype came up a few times. V is TRBV25-1 and J is TRBJ2-7, with D perhaps matching TRBD1 (6 bases). Germline V gene sequence: CDR1 MGHDK, CDR2 SYGVNS. V was cut by 2 bases and J by 1 base, with 12 bases left in between. This CDR3 comprises 15 residues. The CDR3 DNA reads as TGTGCCAGCAGTGAAATACAGGGTGGTTCCTACGAGCAGTACTTC. Protein: CASSEIQGGSYEQYF.

The sample holds many counts of this clonotype. This rearrangement joins TRBV29-1 to TRBJ2-5, with a weak D call TRBD2 (5 bases). Germline CDR1 reads SQVTM; CDR2 reads ANQGSEA. V was clipped by 3 bases and J by 4 bases, with 12 bases between them. The CDR3 has 13 residues. The chain's CDR3 is CSVDVGGGETQYF. The CDR3 region has the DNA TGCAGCGTTGATGTAGGTGGAGGAGAGACCCAGTACTTC.

This clonotype was seen more than once but under ten times. V and J are TRBV4-1 and TRBJ2-3; a possible D gene is TRBD1 (6 bases). This CDR3 is 14 amino acids long. V lost 4 bases, J lost 2 bases, and 10 bases lay in between. The V gene's germline CDR1 is MGHRA and CDR2 YSYEKL. The CDR3, as DNA: TGCGCCAGCAGCCCACAGGGAAACACAGATACGCAGTATTTT. Its translation: CASSPQGNTDTQYF.